This T cell receptor beta chain was recovered during a study of blood T cell repertoires in COVID-19. Some clones are missing from TCRdb's copy, which holds only in-frame ones; the method was immunoSEQ multiplex PCR. The table shows some 76,000 clones, with roughly 87% occurring only once. The receptor was isolated from a woman younger than 35 with acute or convalescent COVID-19. The sequenced material came from peripheral blood.

The CDR3 sequence: CASSFTGGLGNEQFF. The CDR3, as DNA: TGTGCCAGCAGCTTCACAGGGGGCTTAGGTAATGAGCAGTTCTTC. This chain joins TRBV7-9 and TRBJ2-1, with TRBD1 matching over 9 bases. This CDR3 has 15 residues. Trimming at V came to 3 bases and at J to 7 bases, leaving 7 bases not matched to a gene. Germline CDR1 SEHNR, CDR2 FQNEAQ (reference sequence).